These T cell receptor beta chains were read from a single sample in a study of human T cells and chemical hapten exposure. TCRdb reprocessed the RACE reads with MiXCR, giving one entry per CDR3 protein. This sample has over 95,000 distinct CDR3 sequences, with around an eighth found just once. This material consisted of whole blood, taken in connection with sensitization to the hapten diphenylcyclopropenone (DPC). The receptor set was obtained from a woman aged 40 to 50 with alopecia areata. Some clones in this sample may be carry-over from other donors' samples. Both conserved end residues are trimmed from each CDR3.

v_call: TRBV11-2
j_call: TRBJ2-3
cdr3_length: 11
cdr3_aa: ASSSPLGDTQY

v_call: TRBV7-3
j_call: TRBJ2-1
cdr3_length: 14
cdr3_aa: ASSLVIRAGYNEQF

v_call: TRBV12-3/TRBV12-4
j_call: TRBJ1-5
cdr3_length: 11
cdr3_aa: ASSQNSNQPQH

v_call: TRBV20-1
j_call: TRBJ2-7
cdr3_length: 12
cdr3_aa: SALRLAGELEQY

v_call: TRBV3-1
j_call: TRBJ2-7
cdr3_length: 14
cdr3_aa: ASSQDVRGLLYEQY

v_call: TRBV7-2
j_call: TRBJ1-1
cdr3_length: 9
cdr3_aa: ASSSHRQAF

v_call: TRBV11-2
j_call: TRBJ1-1
cdr3_length: 13
cdr3_aa: ASSLHTGRGTEAF

v_call: TRBV6-2/TRBV6-3
j_call: TRBJ2-2
cdr3_length: 16
cdr3_aa: ASSPSPSRGGNTGELF

v_call: TRBV6-6
j_call: TRBJ1-1
cdr3_length: 11
cdr3_aa: ASSYSLNTEAF

v_call: TRBV5-4
j_call: TRBJ2-2
cdr3_length: 11
cdr3_aa: ASSGSNTGELF

v_call: TRBV7-2
j_call: TRBJ2-7
cdr3_length: 13
cdr3_aa: ASSLEAVGGYEQY

v_call: TRBV28
j_call: TRBJ2-7
cdr3_length: 10
cdr3_aa: ASSSGLPEQY

v_call: TRBV6-5
j_call: TRBJ2-7
cdr3_length: 13
cdr3_aa: ASRSLGWASYEQY